A selection of T cell receptor beta chains follows, all from one sample in a study of T cell changes during pregnancy in multiple sclerosis. Measured with immunoSEQ multiplex PCR; TCRdb has only the in-frame clones, and not every one. The table lists fewer than 85,000 clones, around 91% of them singletons. The specimen was peripheral blood, collected before pregnancy. The receptors originated from a female donor with multiple sclerosis, enrolled in a pregnancy study. CDR3s include the opening cysteine and the closing phenylalanine or tryptophan. D genes are given only for firm matches. Clone size, where shown, is once, few, many, or a class for clones that have expanded.

TRBD1 TRBJ1-6 TRBV9 few TGTGCCAGCAGCGTGGAGAATCCGGGACAGGGGAATTCACCCCTCCACTTT CASSVENPGQGNSPLHF
TRBD1 TRBJ1-4 TRBV7-2 - TGTGCCAGCAGTTGGGACAGGGGGCGCGAAAAACTGTTTTTT CASSWDRGREKLFF
TRBD1 TRBJ1-4 TRBV5-5 once TGTGCCAGCAGCTTTATGGGACAGGGAGTGACTAATGAAAAACTGTTTTTT CASSFMGQGVTNEKLFF
TRBD1 TRBJ1-6 TRBV7-3 - TGTGCCAGCAGCTTAATCCCAGGGGGCTCACCCCTCCACTTT CASSLIPGGSPLHF
- TRBJ1-2 TRBV11-2 - TGTGCCAGCAGCCAACCACTTGCGAGCCCCAGGGATTGGGGCTACACCTTC CASSQPLASPRDWGYTF
- TRBJ2-2 TRBV7-3 many TGTGCCAGCAGCTCTTCCCGGGGGACCGGGGAGCTGTTTTTT CASSSSRGTGELFF
TRBD1 TRBJ1-5 TRBV7-2 - TGTGCCAGCAGCCAACAAACAGGGGTCAATCAGCCCCAGCATTTT CASSQQTGVNQPQHF
- TRBJ1-2 TRBV21-1 - TGTGCCAGCAGCAAAGCGGAGACCTTTAACTATGGCTACACCTTC CASSKAETFNYGYTF
TRBD1 TRBJ1-6 TRBV6-1 - TGTGCCAGCAGTGAGACAGGGGGGCATTCACCCCTCCACTTT CASSETGGHSPLHF
TRBD1 TRBJ2-7 TRBV11-3 - TGTGCCAGCAGTGCGAGGGGGCAGGCGTGGGAGCAGTACTTC CASSARGQAWEQYF
- TRBJ2-6 TRBV4-3 - TGCGCCAGCAGCCAAGATCGCGACTCTGGGGCCAACGTCCTGACTTTC CASSQDRDSGANVLTF
- TRBJ1-1 TRBV5-6 - TGTGCCAGCAGCCGTCATCCCCGAGGGCTGGCCACTGAAGCTTTCTTT CASSRHPRGLATEAFF
- TRBJ1-2 TRBV5-1 - TGCGCCAGCAGCCTGGAGGACAGTACCTATGGCTACACCTTC CASSLEDSTYGYTF
- TRBJ1-2 TRBV7-8 - TGTGCCAGCAGCCCCGGGGGGAGGGGATTAGGGTACACCTTC CASSPGGRGLGYTF
- TRBJ1-3 TRBV4-3 - TGCGCCAGCAGCCAAGATCCCGGTTACTCTGGAAACACCATATATTTT CASSQDPGYSGNTIYF
- TRBJ2-7 TRBV10-3 - TGTGCCATCAGCTACCGGGACAAGTCCTACGAGCAGTACTTC CAISYRDKSYEQYF
- TRBJ2-7 TRBV14 once TGTGCCAGCAGCCACATACCCGGGTTCGGGGTCGGATCCTACGAGCAGTACTTC CASSHIPGFGVGSYEQYF
- TRBJ2-3 TRBV7-3 - TGTGCCAGCAGCTTAGGAGTGGGGGCTAGCACAGATACGCAGTATTTT CASSLGVGASTDTQYF